What follows are 30 T cell receptor beta chains derived from one specimen sequenced in a study of T cell repertoires in cytomegalovirus infection. Via MiXCR, TCRdb re-called the reads, giving one row per CDR3 protein. The table records 500,000 or so distinct CDR3 sequences, 16% of them present only once. Specimen: CD8+ T cells from PBMCs. The receptors come from a human donor in good health (CMV status not recorded). Some clones in this sample may be carry-over from other donors' samples.

In the case of this clonotype: This CDR3 fails to terminate in the conserved phenylalanine or tryptophan, so it likely reflects a read error. V is TRBV27 and J is TRBJ1-2; no firm D call. Germline V gives CDR1 MNHEY, CDR2 SMNVEV (reference sequence). This CDR3 has 14 amino acids. The V gene lost 3 bases and the J gene lost 1 base, with 9 bases spanning the gap. CDR3 protein: CASSFSTGNYGYTL. CDR3 DNA sequence: TGTGCCAGCAGTTTCTCGACGGGTAACTATGGCTACACCTTA.

In its sample, this clonotype was seen many times. The chain has TRBV7-9 and TRBJ2-2; D is possibly TRBD2 (6 bases). The CDR3 is 15 residues long. With 3 bases removed from V and 5 bases from J, the gap between germline ends came to 13 bases. From germline, CDR1 is SEHNR and CDR2 FQNEAQ (reference sequence). The CDR3: CASSLDILATGELFF. The CDR3 DNA is TGTGCCAGCAGCTTGGACATCCTAGCGACCGGGGAGCTGTTTTTT. Using reference TRBV7-9 and TRBJ2-2 for the parts outside the CDR3, the full variable domain is DTGVSQNPRHKITKRGQNVTFRCDPISEHNRLYWYRQTLGQGPEFLTYFQNEAQLEKSRLLSDRFSAERPKGSFSTLEIQRTEQGDSAMYLCASSLDILATGELFFGEGSRLTVL.

This clonotype occurred many times. V is TRBV6-1 and J is TRBJ1-2, with no clear D. Trimming took off 6 bases at V and 1 base at J, with 15 bases between the two ends. Germline V lookup: CDR1 MNHNS, CDR2 SASEGT. The CDR3 has 15 amino acids. CDR3 residues: CASSPRDGYNYGYTF. The CDR3 DNA reads as TGTGCCAGCAGCCCTCGGGATGGGTATAACTATGGCTACACCTTC.

This clonotype was seen at least ten times. This rearrangement joins TRBV27 to TRBJ2-5; D is undetermined. CDR1 and CDR2 from the germline V gene are MNHEY and SMNVEV (reference sequence). Deletions cut 3 bases from V and 2 bases from J, with 7 bases between. This CDR3 has 13 amino acids. The CDR3 loop reads CASSFDDQETQYF. DNA of the CDR3: TGTGCCAGCAGTTTCGACGATCAAGAGACCCAGTACTTC.

This clonotype has a handful of counts. This sequence joins TRBV6-4 and TRBJ2-1; D might be TRBD1 or TRBD2, each matching 5 bases. The CDR3 runs to 14 residues. Trimming left V 1 base short and J 9 bases short, with 13 bases between. Germline V gene sequence: CDR1 MRHNA, CDR2 SNTAGT. CDR3 region: CASSDYGGFGEQFF. CDR3 nucleotide sequence: TGTGCCAGCAGTGACTATGGGGGATTCGGTGAGCAGTTCTTC.

The V call is TRBV7-9, the J call TRBJ2-7, with D unresolved. Germline V gene sequence: CDR1 SEHNR, CDR2 FQNEAQ (reference sequence). This CDR3 spans 14 amino acids. Trimming stripped 5 bases from V and 0 bases from J, with 11 bases between. CDR3: CASSLSPDSYEQYF. The CDR3 coding sequence is TGTGCCAGCAGCCTCTCGCCAGACTCCTACGAGCAGTACTTC.

This clonotype was seen more than once but under ten times. The chain joins TRBV15 to TRBJ2-5; tentatively, D is TRBD1 (6 bases). V was clipped by 3 bases and J by 5 bases, with 22 bases between them. The CDR3 runs 17 residues. Looked up from germline, CDR1 is LNHNV and CDR2 is YYDKDF (reference sequence). As DNA, the CDR3 is TGTGCCACCAGCAGCGCTGGGTATACAGGGCGAGTGGAGACCCAGTACTTC. Residues: CATSSAGYTGRVETQYF. Filled out from reference TRBV15 and TRBJ2-5, the complete variable domain reads DAMVIQNPRYQVTQFGKPVTLSCSQTLNHNVMYWYQQKSSQAPKLLFHYYDKDFNNEADTPDNFQSRRPNTSFCFLDIRSPGLGDTAMYLCATSSAGYTGRVETQYFGPGTRLLVL.

Concerning this clonotype itself: A much larger clone lies one base from this, so it may be a read error. V is TRBV12-3 or TRBV12-4 and J is TRBJ1-5; TRBD1 might be the D (5 bases). V was cut by 5 bases and J by 5 bases, with 16 bases left in between. The CDR3 totals 15 residues. CDR3 amino acids: CASSPGTAEDQPQHF. The DNA for the CDR3 is TGTGCCAGCAGTCCCGGGACCGCGGAGGATCAGCCCCAGCATTTT.

This clonotype was counted at least ten times. The chain uses TRBV12-3 or TRBV12-4 and TRBJ2-2; no firm D call. With 2 bases removed from V and 3 bases from J, the gap between germline ends came to 7 bases. The CDR3 spans 14 residues. In nucleotides, the CDR3 is TGTGCCAGCAGTTTATTAGGACACACCGGGGAGCTGTTTTTT. It codes for CASSLLGHTGELFF.

The V and J genes are TRBV27 and TRBJ2-1; no clear D. Germline CDR1 reads MNHEY; CDR2 reads SMNVEV (reference sequence). The V end was cut by 5 bases, the J end by 10 bases, with 12 bases between. The CDR3 loop spans 12 amino acids. This CDR3 reads CASSPDGDEQFF. The CDR3 DNA reads as TGTGCCAGCAGTCCTGATGGCGACGAGCAGTTCTTC.

This clonotype came up many times. The genes are TRBV27 and TRBJ2-7; 8 nucleotides align to TRBD2. The CDR3 runs 14 residues. The V and J ends lost 0 bases and 4 bases, in that order; junction bases with no gene match: 2. Germline-derived CDR1 and CDR2 are MNHEY and SMNVEV (reference sequence). CDR3 sequence: CASSLSPGGYEQYF. CDR3 nucleotides: TGTGCCAGCAGTTTATCGCCGGGGGGGTACGAGCAGTACTTC.

The sample holds a few counts of this clonotype. The chain has TRBV12-3 or TRBV12-4 and TRBJ2-7; D perhaps matches TRBD2 (6 bases). The V end lost 5 bases, the J end lost 3 bases, and 14 bases lay between the germline ends. This CDR3 is 14 amino acids long. CDR3 DNA: TGTGCCAGCAGTCCAGACGGGAGTCGCTACGAGCAGTACTTC. This gives the protein CASSPDGSRYEQYF.

This clonotype has a count of ten or more. In DNA, the CDR3 is TGTGCCAGCAGTTTCGCACGGGAGGGCCAAGAGACCCAGTACTTC. It yields the protein CASSFAREGQETQYF. The chain recombines TRBV28 with TRBJ2-5; 8 bases agree with TRBD2. CDR1 and CDR2 from the germline V gene are MDHEN and SYDVKM. The CDR3 contains 15 residues. V lost 3 bases to trimming and J lost 1 base; unmatched junction nucleotides: 4.

This clonotype was seen ten or more times. The chain combines TRBV6-6 with TRBJ1-5; D perhaps matches TRBD1 (5 bases). In germline, CDR1 is MNHNY, CDR2 SVGAGI (reference sequence). V lost 0 bases and J lost 4, with 10 bases in between. CDR3 length: 15 residues. CDR3 protein: CASSYSAEGNQPQHF. CDR3 nucleotide sequence: TGTGCCAGCAGTTACTCGGCGGAGGGGAATCAGCCCCAGCATTTT.

The rearrangement joins TRBV5-6 to TRBJ1-2; unclear D gene. Germline loops: CDR1 SGHDT, CDR2 YYEEEE. The CDR3 runs 14 residues. Trimming pared 1 base from V and 3 bases from J, leaving 10 bases between. The CDR3 DNA follows: TGTGCCAGCAGCTTGAGTGACACTTACTATGGCTACACCTTC. Translated: CASSLSDTYYGYTF.

The chain links TRBV29-1 to TRBJ2-2, with D tentatively TRBD1 or TRBD2 (5 bases each). Deletions cut 7 bases from V and 5 bases from J, with 14 bases between. In germline, CDR1 is SQVTM, CDR2 ANQGSEA. The CDR3 totals 13 residues. For the CDR3, the DNA is TGCAGCGGGCGGGCAGGGAGAACCGGGGAGCTGTTTTTT. Its protein product is CSGRAGRTGELFF.

This clonotype was recorded many times. The V gene is TRBV28, the J gene TRBJ1-5; D gene uncertain. The V end lost 6 bases, the J end lost 0 bases, and 6 bases lay between the germline ends. Looked up from germline, CDR1 is MDHEN and CDR2 is SYDVKM. The CDR3 spans 13 residues. CDR3 sequence reads: CASRQDSNQPQHF. CDR3 in DNA: TGTGCCAGCAGGCAGGATAGCAATCAGCCCCAGCATTTT.

This clonotype has ten or more counts. The chain joins TRBV7-3 to TRBJ1-2, with TRBD1 matching over 7 bases. The CDR3 has 15 residues. The ends lost 5 bases at V and 8 bases at J; junction bases unmatched: 14. Germline CDR1 is SGHTA and CDR2 is FQGTGA. CDR3 residues: CASSPTGPTGEGYTF. The CDR3 region has the DNA TGTGCCAGCAGCCCTACGGGGCCCACAGGGGAAGGCTACACCTTC.

This clonotype was found a few times. The chain employs TRBV6-5 and TRBJ1-1; D is unclear. Germline V gene data show CDR1 as MNHEY and CDR2 as SVGAGI. This CDR3 is 14 amino acids long. Trimming shortened V by 2 bases and J by 1 base, and 8 bases separated the two germline ends. The CDR3, as DNA: TGTGCCAGCAGTTACGGGATGGGGAACACTGAAGCTTTCTTT. This encodes CASSYGMGNTEAFF.

This clonotype showed up many times. The chain uses TRBV7-9 and TRBJ1-5; 7 bases match TRBD1. Germline CDR1 reads SEHNR; CDR2 reads FQNEAQ (reference sequence). CDR3 size: 16 residues. The V and J ends lost 4 bases and 6 bases, in that order; junction bases with no gene match: 12. The CDR3 loop is CASSSTQGEIGQPQHF. The CDR3 region has the DNA TGTGCCAGCAGCTCCACCCAGGGGGAAATTGGTCAGCCCCAGCATTTT.

This chain joins TRBV6-8 and TRBJ2-2, with 16 bases matching TRBD2. This CDR3 spans 18 amino acids. Looked up from germline, CDR1 is MNHGY and CDR2 is SAAAGT. V trimming: 2 bases; J trimming: 7 bases; junction bases outside the gene matches: 7. The CDR3: CASSYDRGTSGRVGELFF. The CDR3 nucleotides are TGTGCCAGCAGTTACGATAGAGGGACTAGCGGGAGGGTCGGGGAGCTGTTTTTT.

This clonotype appeared many times. The J gene is TRBJ1-1, the V gene TRBV12-3 or TRBV12-4, with 10 bases lining up with TRBD1. The junction had 5 bases not matched to a gene; V was cut back by 2 bases and J by 5 bases. The CDR3 sequence is 15 residues long. Here the CDR3 reads CASSLSAGQGTEAFF. CDR3 bases: TGTGCCAGCAGTTTATCGGCGGGACAGGGGACTGAAGCTTTCTTT.

This clonotype was observed a few times. The chain links TRBV27 to TRBJ2-3; weak D call: TRBD1 (6 bases). CDR1 MNHEY and CDR2 SMNVEV come from the germline V gene (reference sequence). The CDR3 loop spans 15 amino acids. Deletions cut 5 bases from V and 3 bases from J, with 15 bases between. Here the CDR3 reads CASSIGAGETDTQYF. For the CDR3, the DNA is TGTGCCAGCAGTATCGGGGCAGGGGAAACAGATACGCAGTATTTT.

The chain carries TRBV3-1 and TRBJ2-4; D gene ambiguous. Germline lookup yields CDR1 LGHDT and CDR2 YNNKEL (reference sequence). There are 16 residues in the CDR3. The ends were cut back, 1 base at V and 6 bases at J, with 16 bases in the middle. The CDR3 region has the DNA TGTGCCAGCAGCCAAGCGGACCAATATGTGGGAAACATTCAGTACTTC. Its translation is CASSQADQYVGNIQYF.

The V call is TRBV6-5, the J call TRBJ2-7; maybe TRBD1 (5 bases). Looked up from germline, CDR1 is MNHEY and CDR2 is SVGAGI. V dropped 8 bases and J dropped 0 bases, with 14 bases sitting between them. CDR3 length equals 14 residues. CDR3 sequence: CASHTGYASYEQYF. DNA for the CDR3: TGTGCCAGCCACACAGGATACGCCTCCTACGAGCAGTACTTC.

As to this clonotype: One end of the junction fails to match germline, which may point to a read error. The genes are TRBV7-6 and TRBJ1-5; D is undetermined. The germline V gene has CDR1 SGHVS and CDR2 FNYEAQ. The length of the CDR3 is 14 residues. The CDR3 is CASSLAGYSQPQQF. The CDR3 nucleotides read TGTGCCAGCAGCTTAGCGGGTTATAGTCAGCCCCAGCAGTTT. The full variable domain, with the rest looked up from reference TRBV7-6 and TRBJ1-5, is GAGVSQSPRYKVTKRGQDVALRCDPISGHVSLYWYRQALGQGPEFLTYFNYEAQQDKSGLPNDRFSAERPEGSISTLTIQRTEQRDSAMYRCASSLAGYSQPQQFGDGTRLSIL.

This clonotype was seen only a few times. CDR3 region: CAINQGQSYEQYF. Written as DNA, the CDR3 is TGTGCCATCAACCAAGGACAGTCCTACGAGCAGTACTTC. This chain links TRBV10-3 with TRBJ2-7; weak D call: TRBD1 (6 bases). The CDR3 length is 13 residues. With 7 bases removed from V and 1 base from J, the gap between germline ends came to 11 bases. The V gene's germline CDR1 is ENHRY and CDR2 SYGVKD.

This CDR3 is CASSQESSASNEQFF. In DNA, the CDR3 is TGTGCCAGCAGCCAAGAGTCTAGCGCTAGCAATGAGCAGTTCTTC. The chain joins TRBV3-1 to TRBJ2-1, with D possibly being TRBD2 (6 bases). Deletions cut 0 bases from V and 6 bases from J, with 12 bases between. The CDR3 runs to 15 residues. CDR1 and CDR2 (germline): LGHDT, YNNKEL (reference sequence).

This clonotype occurred a few times. The CDR3 bases are TGTGCCAGCAGTGAGTGGCAGGGAGATCAGCCCCAGCATTTT. Residues: CASSEWQGDQPQHF. The chain joins TRBV2 to TRBJ1-5; D is possibly TRBD1 (5 bases). Germline assignment: CDR1 SNHLY and CDR2 FYNNEI. This CDR3 spans 14 amino acids. V was trimmed by 3 bases and J by 5 bases, leaving 11 bases between them.

A few counts support this clonotype. The rearrangement joins TRBV2 to TRBJ1-2; 7 positions match TRBD1. CDR1 and CDR2 from the germline V gene are SNHLY and FYNNEI. Trimming at V came to 8 bases and at J to 2 bases, leaving 8 bases not matched to a gene. This CDR3 spans 14 amino acids. The DNA of the CDR3 is TGTGCCAGCGGTCGGGACAGAAAAAACTATGGCTACACCTTC. Amino acid sequence: CASGRDRKNYGYTF.